This TCR beta chain was captured in a study of cytomegalovirus exposure and HLA in healthy donors. CDR1 and CDR2 (germline): MNHNS, SASEGT. CDR3 length: 15 amino acids. The V end lost 2 bases, the J end lost 2 bases, and 7 bases lay between the germline ends. The PCR made use of 60 Vbeta and 13 Jbeta primers. The data were produced by immunoSEQ multiplex PCR, yet TCRdb's version contains in-frame clones alone and is incomplete. The sample holds about 130,000 clones, about 70% seen once. The chain links TRBV6-1 to TRBJ2-6; no clear D gene. What was sequenced was PBMCs. The source of this sequence is an older woman in good health and CMV-seropositive. CDR3 DNA: TGTGCCAGCAGTGAACGGTCTGCTGGGGCCAACGTCCTGACTTTC. Its translation is CASSERSAGANVLTF.